Listed below are T cell receptor beta chains from one sample, sequenced in a study of early T cells in non-severe SARS-CoV-2 infection. TCRdb redid the calling of the 5' RACE reads with MiXCR, one entry per CDR3 protein. In the table there are some 52,000 distinct CDR3 sequences, 8% to 10% of which are singletons. Material for sequencing was whole blood. These receptors were taken from an adult who was a healthcare worker with PCR-confirmed SARS-CoV-2 infection or an uninfected control (not recorded which). Both conserved end residues are part of each CDR3. The order of the fields is J gene, D gene, V gene, clone size, CDR3 DNA, CDR3 protein. A D gene is named only where the DNA matches it firmly. Clone size is not always given. Where it is, it says once, few, many or a class for expanded clones.

>TRBJ1-4|-|TRBV7-9|few
TGTGCCAGCAGGTATGGAGGTGAAAAACTGTTTTTT
CASRYGGEKLFF
>TRBJ1-1|-|TRBV6-2/TRBV6-3|few
TGTGCCAGCAGTACACAGGGTTGGGGTGAAGCTTTCTTT
CASSTQGWGEAFF
>TRBJ1-2|-|TRBV7-6|-
TGTGCCAGCAGCCCAGAGCGGGGGGACTATGGCTACACCTTC
CASSPERGDYGYTF
>TRBJ2-7|-|TRBV5-1|few
TGCGCCAGCAGCTTAAACCCGAGCTCCTACGAGCAGTACTTC
CASSLNPSSYEQYF
>TRBJ1-1|-|TRBV6-6|-
TGTGCCAGCAGTTACGGTGGAACTGAAGCTTTCTTT
CASSYGGTEAFF
>TRBJ2-1|-|TRBV12-5|many
TGTGCTAGTGGTTTGGACCTCACAGGGAATTCCTACAATGAGCAGTTCTTC
CASGLDLTGNSYNEQFF
>TRBJ1-1|TRBD1|TRBV20-1|-
TGCAGTGCTAGATCCGAGGTATGGACAGGGAACACTGAAGCTTTCTTT
CSARSEVWTGNTEAFF
>TRBJ1-1|-|TRBV21-1|few
TGTGCCAGCAGCAAAGGAGGGTCTGAAGCTTTCTTT
CASSKGGSEAFF
>TRBJ1-1|-|TRBV4-1|many
TGCGCCAGCAGCCAAGATAGGGGTAGCAAATCGAACACTGAAGCTTTCTTT
CASSQDRGSKSNTEAFF
>TRBJ1-5|TRBD1|TRBV5-8|many
TGTGCCAGCAGCTTGGGGACAGGGAGAAGCAATCAGCCCCAGCATTTT
CASSLGTGRSNQPQHF
>TRBJ1-1|-|TRBV5-4|few
TGTGCCAGCAGTACTGTTGGGGTGAACACTGAAGCTTTCTTT
CASSTVGVNTEAFF
>TRBJ1-6|-|TRBV3-1|many
TGTGCCAGCAGCCAAGTAGAGGGAGGAGGTTCACCCCTCCACTTT
CASSQVEGGGSPLHF
>TRBJ2-2|-|TRBV7-2|many
TGTGCCAGCAGCTTATCCGGGGTCACCGGGGAGCTGTTTTTT
CASSLSGVTGELFF
>TRBJ2-5|-|TRBV20-1|-
TGCAGTGCTCTGACCCGGAGTAAGGAGACCCAGTACTTC
CSALTRSKETQYF
>TRBJ2-7|-|TRBV7-9|many
TGTGCCAGCAGGGGGTCCTACGAGCAGTACTTC
CASRGSYEQYF
>TRBJ1-1|-|TRBV20-1|-
TGCAGTGCTAGAGATCTTGGTGAAGCTTTCTTT
CSARDLGEAFF
>TRBJ2-2|TRBD1|TRBV7-9|few
TGTGCCAGCAGCCAAAGGACAGGGGAGAACGGGGAGCTGTTTTTT
CASSQRTGENGELFF
>TRBJ2-7|TRBD1|TRBV28|few
TGTGCCAGCAGTTTAGGACAGGTGGGCGACTGGGGTTACGAGCAGTACTTC
CASSLGQVGDWGYEQYF
>TRBJ2-4|-|TRBV2|-
TGTGCCAGCAGTGAGAGCGGAGCAATAGCCAAAAACATTCAGTACTTC
CASSESGAIAKNIQYF
>TRBJ2-3|TRBD2|TRBV6-2/TRBV6-3|many
TGTGCCAGCAGTTCTAGCGGGGGACCTATCACAGATACGCAGTATTTT
CASSSSGGPITDTQYF
>TRBJ1-4|TRBD1|TRBV7-9|many
TGTGCCAGCAGCTTAGTTACAGGGGATGAAAAACTGTTTTTT
CASSLVTGDEKLFF
>TRBJ2-3|TRBD2|TRBV7-2|many
TGTGCCAGCAGCGTCTCTAGCGGGGGGCAAGATACGCAGTATTTT
CASSVSSGGQDTQYF
>TRBJ2-5|TRBD1|TRBV28|-
TGTGCCAGCAGTTTATGGACAGGGACCGAGACCCAGTACTTC
CASSLWTGTETQYF
>TRBJ2-3|-|TRBV5-5|-
TGTGCCAGCAGCTTGGGGGTCCGCACAGATACGCAGTATTTT
CASSLGVRTDTQYF
>TRBJ1-2|-|TRBV5-6|many
TGTGCCAGCAGCCCGGAGAGGGCCGTAGCCCTTCGGTGGGATGGCTACACCTTC
CASSPERAVALRWDGYTF
>TRBJ1-1|TRBD1|TRBV7-2|many
TGTGCCAGCAGCTCCAGGGGGCGCGCGGAAGCTTTCTTT
CASSSRGRAEAFF
>TRBJ2-3|-|TRBV19|many
TGTGCCAGCGCCGCCCCTAGCATTGTCACAGATACGCAGTATTTT
CASAAPSIVTDTQYF
>TRBJ2-1|TRBD2|TRBV7-9|few
TGTGCCAGCAGCCTCCCGGGGGGGACCTACAATGAGCAGTTCTTC
CASSLPGGTYNEQFF
>TRBJ2-3|-|TRBV7-7|many
TGTGCTAGCAGCTTAAGCGGGCCCACAGATACGCAGTATTTT
CASSLSGPTDTQYF
>TRBJ1-2|-|TRBV4-1|many
TGCGCCAGCAGCCGCACCCCGACAGAGGCTTTCTGCACCTTC
CASSRTPTEAFCTF
>TRBJ1-5|TRBD1|TRBV10-3|few
TGTGCCATCAGGTCGGACAGGGGCAATCAGCCCCAGCATTTT
CAIRSDRGNQPQHF
>TRBJ2-2|TRBD2|TRBV6-4|few
TGTGCCAGCAGACTAGCGGGAGCCACCGGGGAGCTGTTTTTT
CASRLAGATGELFF
>TRBJ2-5|-|TRBV21-1|few
TGTGCCAGCAGCAAAAGGCCTAGAGTACGGGAGACCCAGTACTTC
CASSKRPRVRETQYF
>TRBJ2-7|-|TRBV29-1|-
TGCAGCGCCGTACAGGGAACTTACGAGCAGTACTTC
CSAVQGTYEQYF
>TRBJ1-4|TRBD1|TRBV7-2|many
TGTGCCAGCAGCTATGGGACAGGGGGGGAAAAACTGTTTTTT
CASSYGTGGEKLFF
>TRBJ1-5|TRBD1|TRBV7-2|few
TGTGCCAGCAGCCCTAGACAGGGGGGTCAGCCCCAGCATTTT
CASSPRQGGQPQHF
>TRBJ1-2|-|TRBV19|few
TGTGCCAGTACCACCGGACGGAACTATGGCTACACCTTC
CASTTGRNYGYTF
>TRBJ1-1|TRBD1|TRBV10-1|-
TGCGCCAGCAGTGCGGACAGGGGCACTGAAGCTTTCTTT
CASSADRGTEAFF
>TRBJ2-5|-|TRBV14|few
TGTGCCAGCAGCCAAGATATACGGGGAACCCAGTACTTC
CASSQDIRGTQYF
>TRBJ1-5|TRBD1|TRBV6-2/TRBV6-3|few
TGTGCCAGCAGTTACTCACAGGGGGCGGGCGATCAGCCCCAGCATTTT
CASSYSQGAGDQPQHF
>TRBJ2-3|TRBD1|TRBV12-3/TRBV12-4|many
TGTGCCAGCGCCGACAGGGGGCGCGGAGATACGCAGTATTTT
CASADRGRGDTQYF
>TRBJ1-5|TRBD1|TRBV7-3|many
TGTGCCAGCAGCCCGACAGGGGGCAATCAGCCCCAGCATTTT
CASSPTGGNQPQHF
>TRBJ2-3|TRBD2|TRBV4-2|many
TGTGCCAGCAGCCAAGATGGTAGCGGGGGGGCCAAAGATACGCAGTATTTT
CASSQDGSGGAKDTQYF
>TRBJ1-5|-|TRBV30|many
TGTGCCTGGAGTCGCTGGTTGAAGGATCAGCCCCAGCATTTT
CAWSRWLKDQPQHF
>TRBJ2-5|-|TRBV5-1|many
TGCGCCAGCAGCGGAGCCTTCGTCCAAGAGACCCAGTACTTC
CASSGAFVQETQYF
>TRBJ1-1|-|TRBV11-2|-
TGTGCCAGCAGCTTAGGGTCCTGGGCAAGCACTGAAGCTTTCTTT
CASSLGSWASTEAFF
>TRBJ2-4|-|TRBV7-9|many
TGTGCCAGCAGCTTAGCGCGCGGAGGGGCCCAAAACATTCAGTACTTC
CASSLARGGAQNIQYF